Presented here are 30 T cell receptor beta chains from one specimen sequenced in a study of OX40 agonist ivuxolimab in advanced cancers. Profiling relied on immunoSEQ multiplex PCR, and the TCRdb table lists in-frame clones only, not all of them. The sample contains some 70,000 clones, more than 70% of which appear only once. The source was CD4+ or CD8+ T cells sorted from blood, collected in a trial of the OX40 agonist ivuxolimab. These receptors came from an adult with an advanced solid tumor such as melanoma, head and neck, liver or kidney cancer.

The chain has TRBV5-4 and TRBJ2-7; D gene ambiguous. The CDR3 is 15 residues long. The germline V gene encodes CDR1 SGHNT and CDR2 YYREEE (reference sequence). Deletions cut 0 bases from V and 4 bases from J, with 14 bases between. CDR3 amino acids: CASSLVCPTWYEQYF. In DNA form, the CDR3 reads TGTGCCAGCAGCTTGGTTTGCCCCACCTGGTACGAGCAGTACTTC.

The chain recombines TRBV7-9 with TRBJ2-7; possibly TRBD1 for D (5 bases). Germline CDR1 is SEHNR and CDR2 is FQNEAQ (reference sequence). The V gene lost 0 bases and the J gene lost 3 bases, with 15 bases spanning the gap. This CDR3 comprises 16 residues. CDR3 loop: CASSLAGALGVYEQYF. CDR3 sequence (DNA): TGTGCCAGCAGCTTAGCAGGGGCCCTAGGGGTCTACGAGCAGTACTTC.

For this clone: At one of its ends the junction is not consistent with the germline gene, which may arise from a read error. The V and J genes are TRBV6-1 and TRBJ2-7; 7 nucleotides agree with TRBD1. Germline V gene data show CDR1 as MNHNS and CDR2 as SASEGT. The length of the CDR3 is 12 residues. The CDR3 loop reads CASSEALDRLDF. The CDR3 region has the DNA TGTGCCAGCAGTGAAGCGCTGGACAGGTTGGACTTC.

The gene calls are TRBV18 and TRBJ2-1; D not certain. The CDR3 has 12 residues. Deletions cut 0 bases from V and 10 bases from J, with 7 bases between. CDR1 is KGHSH, CDR2 LQKENI, per germline. The CDR3, as DNA: TGTGCCAGCTCACCACCGGTAGGGGAGCAGTTCTTC. It encodes CASSPPVGEQFF. The variable domain in full, with the rest retrieved from reference TRBV18 and TRBJ2-1, is NAGVMQNPRHLVRRRGQEARLRCSPMKGHSHVYWYRQLPEEGLKFMVYLQKENIIDESGMPKERFSAEFPKEGPSILRIQQVVRGDSAAYFCASSPPVGEQFFGPGTRLTVL.

The chain couples TRBV11-3 to TRBJ2-7; TRBD2 aligns across 8 bases. The CDR3 spans 15 residues. The germline CDR1 and CDR2 sequences are SGHNT and YENEEA. V trimming: 4 bases; J trimming: 3 bases; junction bases outside the gene matches: 8. The CDR3 DNA follows: TGTGCCAGCAGCTCCCTTAGCGGGACTAGCTACGAGCAGTACTTC. Translated, it gives CASSSLSGTSYEQYF.

This clone was found a few times. The chain joins TRBV2 to TRBJ1-1; D not certain. The germline gives CDR1 SNHLY, CDR2 FYNNEI. This CDR3 region has 10 residues. Trimming pared 4 bases from V and 8 bases from J, leaving 5 bases between. In DNA form, the CDR3 reads TGTGCCAGCAGTGTAGAGGAAGCTTTCTTT. This encodes CASSVEEAFF.

The rearrangement joins TRBV5-6 to TRBJ1-5; no clear D. The CDR3 has 15 amino acids. Per the germline V gene, CDR1 is SGHDT and CDR2 is YYEEEE. The germline V and J ends were trimmed by 1 base and 7 bases, with 15 bases remaining between them. The CDR3 here is CASSLRDERWQPQHF. CDR3 coding DNA: TGTGCCAGCAGCTTGAGGGATGAACGATGGCAGCCCCAGCATTTT.

The CDR3 sequence: CASSQELWFTEAFF. CDR3 coding DNA: TGCGCCAGCAGCCAGGAACTCTGGTTCACTGAAGCTTTCTTT. The V gene is TRBV4-1, the J gene TRBJ1-1; D ambiguous. V lost 3 bases, J lost 4 bases, and 12 bases lay in between. Looked up from germline, CDR1 is MGHRA and CDR2 is YSYEKL. This CDR3 comprises 14 residues.

The chain employs TRBV7-2 and TRBJ2-1, with 8 bases identical to TRBD2. V dropped 2 bases and J dropped 4; count of bases not matched to a gene: 4. The CDR3 covers 15 residues. The V gene's germline CDR1 is SGHTA and CDR2 FQGNSA. The CDR3 nucleotides are TGTGCCAGCAGCTTAACGGCTAGCGGGTACAATGAGCAGTTCTTC. Residues: CASSLTASGYNEQFF.

The CDR3 is CASSRRGQNTEAFF. CDR3 DNA sequence: TGTGCCAGCAGCCGCCGAGGGCAGAACACTGAAGCTTTCTTT. V gene TRBV6-6 combines with J gene TRBJ1-1; D is unclear. CDR1 MNHNY and CDR2 SVGAGI come from the germline V gene (reference sequence). V was pared by 6 bases and J by 1 base, with 12 bases between. The CDR3 runs to 14 residues.

The chain recombines TRBV7-2 with TRBJ2-7, with a possible D match to TRBD2 (7 bases). The germline V gene has CDR1 SGHTA and CDR2 FQGNSA. The length of the CDR3 is 12 residues. V was clipped by 5 bases and J by 9 bases, with 14 bases between them. This chain's CDR3 is CASSPRGGVQYF. CDR3 coding DNA: TGTGCCAGCAGCCCCCGCGGGGGCGTGCAGTACTTC.

This rearrangement joins TRBV2 to TRBJ2-1; 7 bases are shared with TRBD1. The CDR3 sequence is 14 residues long. V lost 5 bases, J lost 3 bases, and 4 bases stayed unmatched. Germline-derived CDR1 and CDR2 are SNHLY and FYNNEI. The CDR3 protein is CASSRQGSYNEQFF. As DNA, the CDR3 is TGTGCCAGCAGTAGACAGGGTAGCTACAATGAGCAGTTCTTC.

This rearrangement joins TRBV30 to TRBJ2-5, with 8 bases lining up with TRBD1. Trimming removed 4 bases from V and 5 bases from J; junction bases left unmatched: 9. There are 14 residues in the CDR3. Germline CDR1 GTSNPN, CDR2 SVGIG (reference sequence). In DNA form, the CDR3 reads TGTGCCTGGACCTACCCAGGGGGCTTGGAGACCCAGTACTTC. Translated: CAWTYPGGLETQYF. Full variable domain (remainder filled in from reference TRBV30 and TRBJ2-5): SQTIHQWPATLVQPVGSPLSLECTVEGTSNPNLYWYRQAAGRGLQLLFYSVGIGQISSEVPQNLSASRPQDRQFILSSKKLLLSDSGFYLCAWTYPGGLETQYFGPGTRLLVL.

The rearrangement uses TRBV7-2 and TRBJ2-3; D call uncertain. The CDR3 has 13 amino acids. V lost 5 bases and J lost 7, with 13 bases in between. Germline V gene data show CDR1 as SGHTA and CDR2 as FQGNSA. In nucleotides, the CDR3 is TGTGCCAGCAGCAACACTCGGTCTAATACGCAGTATTTT. This sequence encodes CASSNTRSNTQYF. Full variable domain (outside the CDR3, taken from reference TRBV7-2 and TRBJ2-3): GAGVSQSPSNKVTEKGKDVELRCDPISGHTALYWYRQSLGQGLEFLIYFQGNSAPDKSGLPSDRFSAERTGGSVSTLTIQRTQQEDSAVYLCASSNTRSNTQYFGPGTRLTVL.

The genes are TRBV28 and TRBJ1-2; D is unresolved. This CDR3 spans 12 amino acids. V was shortened by 4 bases and J by 5 bases, with 8 bases between the two germline ends. Germline CDR1 and CDR2: MDHEN and SYDVKM. The CDR3 loop reads CASSSTTYGYTF. CDR3 coding DNA: TGTGCCAGCAGTTCGACGACATATGGCTACACCTTC.

V is TRBV5-5 and J is TRBJ2-3; D is perhaps TRBD2 (6 bases). Trimming stripped 0 bases from V and 6 bases from J, with 14 bases between. The length of the CDR3 is 15 residues. The germline V gene encodes CDR1 SGHKS and CDR2 YYEKEE (reference sequence). The chain's CDR3 is CASSLGEGGVDTQYF. CDR3 bases: TGTGCCAGCAGCTTGGGTGAAGGAGGGGTGGATACGCAGTATTTT.

The chain couples TRBV14 to TRBJ1-2; possible D gene TRBD1, 5 bases. The V end lost 0 bases, the J end lost 7 bases, and 9 bases lay between the germline ends. CDR3 size: 13 residues. Germline V gives CDR1 SGHDN, CDR2 FVKESK. The CDR3: CASSQDLRGGYTF. The CDR3 DNA sequence: TGTGCCAGCAGCCAAGATCTTAGGGGTGGCTACACCTTC.

V and J are TRBV2 and TRBJ1-4, with D possibly TRBD1 on 5 matching bases. Germline V gene lookup returns CDR1 SNHLY and CDR2 FYNNEI. Deletions cut 0 bases from V and 7 bases from J, with 12 bases between. CDR3 length equals 15 residues. The CDR3 loop reads CASSEAGPGSEKLFF. CDR3 bases: TGTGCCAGCAGTGAAGCGGGGCCAGGGAGTGAAAAACTGTTTTTT.

The V call is TRBV5-5, the J call TRBJ2-7; 9 nucleotides match TRBD2. V lost 4 bases and J lost 6; bases outside the gene matches: 8. The length of the CDR3 is 14 residues. Germline V lookup: CDR1 SGHKS, CDR2 YYEKEE (reference sequence). In DNA form, the CDR3 reads TGTGCCAGCAGCGAAGGGACTAGCCGTATCGAGCAGTACTTC. Amino acid sequence: CASSEGTSRIEQYF. Using reference TRBV5-5 and TRBJ2-7 for the parts outside the CDR3, the full variable domain is DAGVTQSPTHLIKTRGQQVTLRCSPISGHKSVSWYQQVLGQGPQFIFQYYEKEERGRGNFPDRFSARQFPNYSSELNVNALLLGDSALYLCASSEGTSRIEQYFGPGTRLTVT.

The gene calls are TRBV2 and TRBJ1-2, with 12 bases that match TRBD1. Germline assignment: CDR1 SNHLY and CDR2 FYNNEI. The CDR3 runs to 13 residues. The trim removed 7 bases at V and 8 bases at J, leaving 5 bases unmatched. CDR3 bases: TGTGCCAGCACGGGACAGGGGGCGCTCGGCTACACCTTC. Protein: CASTGQGALGYTF.

This clone was found once. The V and J genes are TRBV18 and TRBJ2-7; 8 bases map to TRBD2. CDR3 size: 17 residues. V was pared by 3 bases and J by 4 bases, with 14 bases of the junction left unmatched. CDR1 is KGHSH, CDR2 LQKENI, per germline. The CDR3 DNA reads TGTGCCAGCTCACCTCCCCCGGGGGGGCCTTCGCAGTACGAGCAGTACTTC. This translates into CASSPPPGGPSQYEQYF.

Of note for this clone: Germline is not matched at one junction end, which may reflect a read error. The CDR3 DNA sequence: TGTGCCAGCAGCGTAGCTGGCGGAGTTTCCTACGAGCAGTACTTC. This translates into CASSVAGGVSYEQYF. The rearrangement uses TRBV7-8 and TRBJ2-7; no clear D gene. The CDR3 contains 15 residues. Germline V lookup: CDR1 SGHVS, CDR2 FQNEAQ.

The chain is built from TRBV30 and TRBJ1-5; D is unresolved. Germline assignment: CDR1 GTSNPN and CDR2 SVGIG (reference sequence). This CDR3 has 14 residues. V dropped 0 bases and J dropped 5 bases, with 11 bases sitting between them. CDR3 nucleotides: TGTGCCTGGAGTGTATCTCCGTTTGATCAGCCCCAGCATTTT. Translated: CAWSVSPFDQPQHF.

V gene TRBV29-1 combines with J gene TRBJ2-7, with D unresolved. The CDR3 length is 11 residues. Germline V CDR1 and CDR2: SQVTM, ANQGSEA. V lost 3 bases and J lost 7, with 10 bases in between. CDR3 DNA: TGCAGCGTTGAGAGCCCAGGAGAGCAGTACTTC. This sequence encodes CSVESPGEQYF.

The V gene is TRBV2, the J gene TRBJ2-7; tentatively, D is TRBD1 or TRBD2 (5 bases each). Deletions cut 6 bases from V and 6 bases from J, with 18 bases between. CDR1 and CDR2 from the germline V gene are SNHLY and FYNNEI. CDR3 length equals 14 residues. In DNA form, the CDR3 reads TGTGCCAGCAGGGGGACGGAAGTACCCGGCGAGCAGTACTTC. Protein product: CASRGTEVPGEQYF.

Written as DNA, the CDR3 is TGCGCCAGCAGTGTAACAGGGGGAACAGGCGAGCAGTACTTC. The encoded protein is CASSVTGGTGEQYF. The V gene is TRBV10-1, the J gene TRBJ2-5, with 8 bases lining up with TRBD1. The last part of the DNA fits TRBJ2-7 better; the J call may be wrong. The CDR3 has 14 amino acids. Germline V gives CDR1 WNHNN, CDR2 SYGVQD (reference sequence).

The V and J genes are TRBV7-6 and TRBJ2-3, with TRBD2 matching over 12 bases. CDR1 is SGHVS and CDR2 is FNYEAQ in the germline V gene. The V gene end was trimmed by 4 bases and the J gene end by 5 bases; junction bases not matched to a gene: 7. This CDR3 is built from 16 residues. The CDR3 is CASSSWASGGEDTQYF. CDR3 in DNA: TGTGCCAGCAGCTCGTGGGCTAGCGGGGGGGAAGATACGCAGTATTTT.

The chain combines TRBV19 with TRBJ1-2; D remains unclear. Trimming took 3 bases from V and 8 from J, leaving 22 bases between them. The germline V gene encodes CDR1 LNHDA and CDR2 SQIVND (reference sequence). The CDR3 length is 16 residues. This chain's CDR3 is CASSIFPLLPHHGYTF. The CDR3 bases are TGTGCCAGTAGTATTTTTCCCCTTCTGCCCCACCACGGCTACACCTTC.

J is TRBJ1-4 and V is TRBV4-2; no definite D call. Germline loops: CDR1 LGHNA, CDR2 YNFKEQ. V shed 4 bases and J shed 0 bases, with 12 bases lying between them. The CDR3 has 16 residues. CDR3 bases: TGTGCCAGCAGCCGAGCTCGGACTGCAACTAATGAAAAACTGTTTTTT. Its translation is CASSRARTATNEKLFF.

This clone came up once. This chain joins TRBV5-1 and TRBJ2-1, with 12 bases lining up with TRBD1. CDR1 and CDR2 (germline): SGHRS, YFSETQ. The CDR3 length is 17 residues. The J segment lost 5 bases and the V segment lost 4 bases, leaving 10 bases of the junction unmatched. This CDR3 reads CASSPGTGGAFDNEQFF. CDR3 bases: TGCGCCAGCAGCCCGGGGACAGGGGGCGCGTTTGACAATGAGCAGTTCTTC.